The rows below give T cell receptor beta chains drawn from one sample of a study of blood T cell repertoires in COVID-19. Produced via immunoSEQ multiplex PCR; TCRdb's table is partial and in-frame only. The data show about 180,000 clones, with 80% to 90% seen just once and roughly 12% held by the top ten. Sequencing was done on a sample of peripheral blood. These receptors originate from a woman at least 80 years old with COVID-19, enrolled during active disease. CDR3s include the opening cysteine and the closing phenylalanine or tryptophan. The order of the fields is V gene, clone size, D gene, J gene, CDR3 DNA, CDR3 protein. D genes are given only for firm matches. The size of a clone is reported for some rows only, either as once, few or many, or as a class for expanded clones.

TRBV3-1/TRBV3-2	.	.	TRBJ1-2	TGTGCCAGCAGCGGGGGGGTCTCTGACTATGGCTACACCTTC	CASSGGVSDYGYTF
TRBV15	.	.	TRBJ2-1	TGTGCCACCAGCAGGCGAGGCCCCTACAATGAGCAGTTCTTC	CATSRRGPYNEQFF
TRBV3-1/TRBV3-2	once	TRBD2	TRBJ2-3	TGTGCCAGCAGCCAAGATCTCCCGGGACTAGCGGGGGGTACGCAGTATTTT	CASSQDLPGLAGGTQYF
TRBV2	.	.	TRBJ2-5	TGTGCCAGCAGTGAAATCCGGGGAGAAGAGACCCAGTACTTC	CASSEIRGEETQYF
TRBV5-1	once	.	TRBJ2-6	TGCGCCAGCAGCCCGACAGGAGCCTCTGGGGCCAACGTCCTGACTTTC	CASSPTGASGANVLTF
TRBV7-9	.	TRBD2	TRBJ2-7	TGTGCCAGCAAACTAGCGGGAGGGAACTCCTACGAGCAGTACTTC	CASKLAGGNSYEQYF
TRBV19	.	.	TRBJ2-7	TGTGCCAGTAGTCCCACAGGGACCTACGAGCAGTACTTC	CASSPTGTYEQYF
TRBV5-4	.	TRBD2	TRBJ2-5	TGTGCCAGCAGCCCTGGGCTAGCGGGGGGGCAGGGGGAGACCCAGTACTTC	CASSPGLAGGQGETQYF
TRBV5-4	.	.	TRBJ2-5	TGTGCCAGCAGCTTGGACAGACAAGAGACCCAGTACTTC	CASSLDRQETQYF
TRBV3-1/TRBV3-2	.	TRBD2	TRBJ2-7	TGTGCCAGCAGCCTAAAGACTAGCGGGAGGACTAACTTC	CASSLKTSGRTNF
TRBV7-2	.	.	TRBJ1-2	TGTGCCAGCAGCTTAGGCGGGGGGAAAGGCTACACCTTC	CASSLGGGKGYTF
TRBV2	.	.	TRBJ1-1	TGTGCCAGCAGCAGGGAGAACACTGAAGCTTTCTTT	CASSRENTEAFF
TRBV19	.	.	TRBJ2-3	TGTGCCAGTAGGCTCAGGGGGGATAGGGATACGCAGTATTTT	CASRLRGDRDTQYF
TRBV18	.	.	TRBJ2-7	TGTGCCAGCTCACTACAGGGCTCCTACGAGCAGTACTTC	CASSLQGSYEQYF
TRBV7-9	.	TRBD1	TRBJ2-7	TGTGCCAGCGCACTGGGACAGGGGTACGAGCAGTACTTC	CASALGQGYEQYF
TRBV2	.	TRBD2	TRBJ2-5	TGTGCCACCGCGAGACTAGCGGGGTCTCAAGAGACCCAGTACTTC	CATARLAGSQETQYF
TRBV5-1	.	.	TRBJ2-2	TGCGCCAGCAGCCCAGGGGACGGGGAGCTGTTTTTT	CASSPGDGELFF
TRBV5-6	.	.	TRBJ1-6	TGTGCCAGCAGCTTTTTAGACAGAAAAAATTCACCCCTCCACTTT	CASSFLDRKNSPLHF
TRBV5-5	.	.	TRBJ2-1	TGTGCCAGCAGCTCCCCGGGTCGAGGTGAGCAGTTCTTC	CASSSPGRGEQFF
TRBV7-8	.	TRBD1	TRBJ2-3	TGTGCCAGCAGCTTCCGGGACAGGGGCCCCACAGATACGCAGTATTTT	CASSFRDRGPTDTQYF
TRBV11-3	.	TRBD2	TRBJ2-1	TGTGCCAGCAGCTACCTAGCGGGGCCGTACAATGAGCAGTTCTTC	CASSYLAGPYNEQFF
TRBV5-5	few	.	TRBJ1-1	TGTGCCAGCAGCTTGAAGGGGTACGACCCTGAAGCTTTCTTT	CASSLKGYDPEAFF
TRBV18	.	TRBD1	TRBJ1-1	TGTGCCAGCTCACCGCAACAGGGGGCTTGGACTGAAGCTTTCTTT	CASSPQQGAWTEAFF
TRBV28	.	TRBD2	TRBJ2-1	TGTGCCAGCAGTGGACTAGCAGATTACAATGAGCAGTTCTTC	CASSGLADYNEQFF
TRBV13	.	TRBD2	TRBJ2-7	TGTGCCAGCAGCCAGGGCGGGGGGGGTACCCACTTC	CASSQGGGGTHF
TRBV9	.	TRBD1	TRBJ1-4	TGTGCCAGCAGCGTAGAGAAGTCGCCGACAGGGCTAGGCGAAAAACTGTTTTTT	CASSVEKSPTGLGEKLFF
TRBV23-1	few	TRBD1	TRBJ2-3	TGCGCCAGCAGTCAACTGGGACAGGGGGCGTGGGGGTCCACAGATACGCAGTATTTT	CASSQLGQGAWGSTDTQYF
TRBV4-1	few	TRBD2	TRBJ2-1	TGCGCCAGCAGCCTTGATTGGGGGGAGGGCTACAATGAGCAGTTCTTC	CASSLDWGEGYNEQFF
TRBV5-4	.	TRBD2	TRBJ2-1	TGTGCCAGCAGCTTAGAGTCAGGAAGCGGGAGCTCCTACAATGAGCAGTTCTTC	CASSLESGSGSSYNEQFF